This T cell receptor (beta chain) is drawn from a study of a mutant IDH1 vaccine in newly diagnosed glioma. Looking at the study overall: Patients came in for eight vaccinations, in weeks 1, 3, 5, 7, 11, 15, 19 and 23. In some groups vaccination began 4-6 weeks post-radiotherapy; others received it with temozolomide.

Repertoires were generated with immunoSEQ multiplex PCR, while TCRdb's copy carries only in-frame clones and drops some. This table has around 38,000 clones, about four fifths appearing once. About this clone itself: Antigen: not known.

Time point meaning: week 5, during vaccination. The vaccine gave 300 ug of a 20-mer mutant IDH1 peptide subcutaneously per dose. The donors' diagnosis was new WHO grade 3 or 4 astrocytoma that was IDH1-mutant and ATRX-lost. J lost 8 bases, V lost 5 bases, and 6 bases had no gene match. CDR1 is SSHAT and CDR2 is FNYEAQ in the germline V gene (reference sequence). There are 14 residues in the CDR3. Whole-study results and caveats: Shifts in the top peripheral T cell clonotypes seemed unrelated to pseudoprogression.

The sample consisted of PBMCs, taken from a glioma patient whose treatment included an IDH1 peptide vaccine. The chain employs TRBV7-7 and TRBJ2-1; 10 positions match TRBD1. This TCR was sampled from a man between 25 and 39 years old with glioma. The CDR3 DNA reads TGTGCCAGCAGCCCACGACAGGGGGCGCATGAGCAGTTCTTC. Protein product: CASSPRQGAHEQFF. The variable domain in full, completed from reference TRBV7-7 and TRBJ2-1, reads GAGVSQSPRYKVTKRGQDVTLRCDPISSHATLYWYQQALGQGPEFLTYFNYEAQPDKSGLPSDRFSAERPEGSISTLTIQRTEQRDSAMYRCASSPRQGAHEQFFGPGTRLTVL.